Below, one T cell receptor (beta chain) is given with its context. The sample is drawn from a study of OX40 agonist ivuxolimab in advanced cancers. Germline V gene data show CDR1 as SGHAT and CDR2 as FQNNGV. The CDR3 contains 14 residues. Trimming took 4 bases from V and 10 from J, leaving 19 bases between them. The table came from immunoSEQ multiplex PCR; TCRdb's copy has only in-frame clones and leaves some out. The table includes 20,000 to 30,000 clones, about nine tenths detected once. The sample consisted of CD4+ or CD8+ T cells sorted from blood, taken in a trial of the OX40 agonist ivuxolimab. The chain recombines TRBV11-2 with TRBJ1-1; D remains ambiguous. This clonotype was sampled from an adult with an advanced solid tumor such as melanoma, head and neck, liver or kidney cancer. CDR3 residues: CASSSGSQSLGAFF. CDR3 DNA: TGTGCCAGCAGCTCCGGGAGCCAGAGTCTCGGAGCTTTCTTT.